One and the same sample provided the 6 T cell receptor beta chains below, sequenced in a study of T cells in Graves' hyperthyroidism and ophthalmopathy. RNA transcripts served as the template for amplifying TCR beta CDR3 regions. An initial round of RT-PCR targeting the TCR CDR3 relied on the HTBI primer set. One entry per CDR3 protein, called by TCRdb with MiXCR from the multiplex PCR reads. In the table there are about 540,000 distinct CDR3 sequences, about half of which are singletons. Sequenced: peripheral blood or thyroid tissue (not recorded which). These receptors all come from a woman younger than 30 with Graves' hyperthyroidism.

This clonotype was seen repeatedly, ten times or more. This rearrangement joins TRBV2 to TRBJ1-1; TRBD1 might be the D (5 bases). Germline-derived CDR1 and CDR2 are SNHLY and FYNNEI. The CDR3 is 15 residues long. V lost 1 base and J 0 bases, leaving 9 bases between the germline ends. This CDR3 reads CASSEGDGMNTEAFF. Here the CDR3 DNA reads TGTGCCAGCAGTGAAGGGGACGGAATGAACACTGAAGCTTTCTTT.

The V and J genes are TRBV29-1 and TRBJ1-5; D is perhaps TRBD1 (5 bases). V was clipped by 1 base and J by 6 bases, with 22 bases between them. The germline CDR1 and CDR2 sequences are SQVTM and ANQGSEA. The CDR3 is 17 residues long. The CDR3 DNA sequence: TGCAGCGTTGAAGGGCTAGCGGGAGGGACCCCGGCTCAGCCCCAGCATTTT. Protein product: CSVEGLAGGTPAQPQHF.

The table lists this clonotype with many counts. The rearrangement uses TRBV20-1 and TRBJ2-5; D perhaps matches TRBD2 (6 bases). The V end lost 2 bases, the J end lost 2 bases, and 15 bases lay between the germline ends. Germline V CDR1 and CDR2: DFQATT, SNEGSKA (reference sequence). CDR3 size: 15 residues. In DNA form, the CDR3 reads TGCAGTGCTAGACTCGGGGGACCGAGACAAGAGACCCAGTACTTC. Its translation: CSARLGGPRQETQYF.

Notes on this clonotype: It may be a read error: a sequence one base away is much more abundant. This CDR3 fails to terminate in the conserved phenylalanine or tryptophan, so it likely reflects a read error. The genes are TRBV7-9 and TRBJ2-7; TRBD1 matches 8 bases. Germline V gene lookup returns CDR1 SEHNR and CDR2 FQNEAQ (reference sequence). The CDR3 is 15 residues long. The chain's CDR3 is CASSLRRQGPWEQYL. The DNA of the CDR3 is TGCGCCAGCAGCTTGCGTAGACAGGGGCCGTGGGAGCAGTACCTC.

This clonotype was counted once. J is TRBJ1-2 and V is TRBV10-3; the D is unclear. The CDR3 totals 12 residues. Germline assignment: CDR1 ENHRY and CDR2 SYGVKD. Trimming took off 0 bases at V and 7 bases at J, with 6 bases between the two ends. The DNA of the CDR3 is TGTGCCATCAGTGAGTCAGCAGGTGGCTACACCTTC. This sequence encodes CAISESAGGYTF.

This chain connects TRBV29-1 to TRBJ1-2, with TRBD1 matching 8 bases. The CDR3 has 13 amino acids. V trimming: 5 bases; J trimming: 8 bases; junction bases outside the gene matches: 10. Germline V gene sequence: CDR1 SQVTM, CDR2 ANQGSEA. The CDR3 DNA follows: TGCAGCGTTTTGTCGGACAGGGTTGACGGCTACACCTTC. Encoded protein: CSVLSDRVDGYTF. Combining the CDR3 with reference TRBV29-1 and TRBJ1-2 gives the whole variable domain SAVISQKPSRDICQRGTSLTIQCQVDSQVTMMFWYRQQPGQSLTLIATANQGSEATYESGFVIDKFPISRPNLTFSTLTVSNMSPEDSSIYLCSVLSDRVDGYTFGSGTRLTVV.